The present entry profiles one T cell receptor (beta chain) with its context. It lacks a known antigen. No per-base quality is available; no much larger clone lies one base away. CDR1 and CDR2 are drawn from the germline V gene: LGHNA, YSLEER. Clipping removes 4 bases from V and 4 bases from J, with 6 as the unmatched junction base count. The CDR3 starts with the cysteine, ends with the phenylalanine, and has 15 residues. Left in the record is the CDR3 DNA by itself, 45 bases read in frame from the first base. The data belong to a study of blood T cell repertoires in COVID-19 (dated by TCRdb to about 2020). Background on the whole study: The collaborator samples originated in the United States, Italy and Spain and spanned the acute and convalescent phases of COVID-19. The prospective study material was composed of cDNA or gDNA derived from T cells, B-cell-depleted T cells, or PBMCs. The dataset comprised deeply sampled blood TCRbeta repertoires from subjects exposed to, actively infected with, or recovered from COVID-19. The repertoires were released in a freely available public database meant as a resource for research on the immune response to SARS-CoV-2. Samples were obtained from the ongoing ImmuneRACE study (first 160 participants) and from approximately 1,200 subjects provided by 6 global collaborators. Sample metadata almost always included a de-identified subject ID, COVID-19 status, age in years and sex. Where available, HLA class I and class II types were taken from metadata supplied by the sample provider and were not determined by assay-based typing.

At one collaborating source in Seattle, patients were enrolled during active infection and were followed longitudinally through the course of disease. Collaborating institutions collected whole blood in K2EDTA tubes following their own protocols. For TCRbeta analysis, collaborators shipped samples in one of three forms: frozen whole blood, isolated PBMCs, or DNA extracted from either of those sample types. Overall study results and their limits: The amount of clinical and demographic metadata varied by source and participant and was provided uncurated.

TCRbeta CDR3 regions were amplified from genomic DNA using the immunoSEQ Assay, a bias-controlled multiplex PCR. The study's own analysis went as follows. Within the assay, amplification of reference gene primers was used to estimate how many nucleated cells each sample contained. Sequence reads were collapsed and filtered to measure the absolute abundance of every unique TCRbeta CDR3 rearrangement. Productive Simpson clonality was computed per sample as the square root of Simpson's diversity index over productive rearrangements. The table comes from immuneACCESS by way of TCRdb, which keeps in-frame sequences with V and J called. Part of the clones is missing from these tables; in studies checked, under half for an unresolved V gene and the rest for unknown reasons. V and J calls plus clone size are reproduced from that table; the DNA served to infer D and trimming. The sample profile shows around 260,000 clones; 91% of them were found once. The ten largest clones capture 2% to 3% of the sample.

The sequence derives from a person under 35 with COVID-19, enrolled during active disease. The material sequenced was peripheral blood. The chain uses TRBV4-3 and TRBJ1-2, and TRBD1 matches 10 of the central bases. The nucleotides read TGCGCCAGCAGCCTATCGGGACAGGGGTCCTATGGCTACACCTTC. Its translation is CASSLSGQGSYGYTF.